One sample yielded the 18 T cell receptor beta chains listed below, sequenced in a study of vaccination and CD4 T cells after COVID-19. What these receptors recognize is not known. The assay that was used to sequence DNA from cultured CD4+ T cells was the Oncomine TCR Beta short-read assay. TCRdb passed the PCR reads through MiXCR, listing each CDR3 protein once. This sample has roughly 13,000 distinct CDR3 sequences; 53% occur once, and the top ten carry about 30%. The treatment denotes: approximately nine-day PBMC culture with coronavirus spike peptide pools or control peptides (ViraFEST assay). Sequences were obtained from CD4+ T cells from blood, cultured in vitro. The source is a human donor who had recovered from COVID-19.

The rearrangement joins TRBV6-4 to TRBJ2-3, with 8 nucleotides matching TRBD2. V gave up 5 bases and J gave up 4 bases; unmatched junction bases: 8. The CDR3 consists of 15 residues. Germline V gene data show CDR1 as MRHNA and CDR2 as SNTAGT. DNA of the CDR3: TGTGCCAGCAGTCGGAGTAGCGGGGTGGCAGATACGCAGTATTTT. Protein sequence: CASSRSSGVADTQYF.

The V and J genes are TRBV27 and TRBJ1-1, with D possibly matching TRBD1 (5 bases). Deletions cut 0 bases from V and 3 bases from J, with 11 bases between. The CDR3 contains 15 residues. Germline CDR1 reads MNHEY; CDR2 reads SMNVEV (reference sequence). The CDR3 DNA sequence: TGTGCCAGCAGTTTATCAGGGGTGTGGTACACTGAAGCTTTCTTT. It encodes CASSLSGVWYTEAFF.

The V gene is TRBV20-1, the J gene TRBJ2-5; D unresolved. Germline-derived CDR1 and CDR2 are DFQATT and SNEGSKA (reference sequence). V lost 6 bases and J lost 5, with 13 bases in between. The CDR3 covers 12 residues. CDR3 in DNA: TGCAGTGCCCTCCCGGGCTTGGAGACCCAGTACTTC. Protein: CSALPGLETQYF.

The gene calls are TRBV7-3 and TRBJ2-1; D remains ambiguous. The CDR3 covers 15 residues. V was clipped by 4 bases and J by 5 bases, with 15 bases between them. In germline, CDR1 is SGHTA, CDR2 FQGTGA. In DNA form, the CDR3 reads TGTGCCAGCAGCTCTGGATTCGCGTACGACAATGAGCAGTTCTTC. It is translated as CASSSGFAYDNEQFF.

This clonotype was observed a handful of times. The chain combines TRBV19 with TRBJ2-2, with 7 bases fitting TRBD1. Trimming at V came to 6 bases and at J to 2 bases, leaving 3 bases not matched to a gene. The germline V gene has CDR1 LNHDA and CDR2 SQIVND (reference sequence). This CDR3 is built from 14 residues. CDR3 coding DNA: TGTGCCAGTAGCCGGGACAGTAACACCGGGGAGCTGTTTTTT. Translation gives CASSRDSNTGELFF.

This clonotype was picked up one time. The chain employs TRBV7-2 and TRBJ1-6, with D perhaps matching TRBD1 (5 bases). This CDR3 is 15 amino acids long. Germline loops: CDR1 SGHTA, CDR2 FQGNSA. Trimming pared 3 bases from V and 10 bases from J, leaving 16 bases between. The CDR3 bases are TGTGCCAGCAGCTTGGTGGGGGTTCCTAAATCACCCCTCCACTTT. Its protein is CASSLVGVPKSPLHF.

This chain links TRBV20-1 with TRBJ2-5; TRBD2 aligns across 12 bases. Germline V gene sequence: CDR1 DFQATT, CDR2 SNEGSKA (reference sequence). V gave up 5 bases and J gave up 5 bases; unmatched junction bases: 12. The CDR3 is 16 residues long. The CDR3, as DNA: TGCAGTGCTCGTCTCTCTAGCGGGGGGGCGGGGGAGACCCAGTACTTC. As protein: CSARLSSGGAGETQYF.

The CDR3 sequence is CASSRTDTQYF. CDR3 nucleotides: TGTGCCAGCAGCCGAACAGATACGCAGTATTTT. The chain uses TRBV5-6 and TRBJ2-3; D unresolved. The CDR3 has 11 amino acids. Trimming removed 4 bases at V and 3 bases at J, with 3 bases between. The germline gives CDR1 SGHDT, CDR2 YYEEEE.

This clonotype was found a few times. The chain combines TRBV20-1 with TRBJ2-6; unclear D gene. This CDR3 region has 12 residues. In germline, CDR1 is DFQATT, CDR2 SNEGSKA (reference sequence). V gave up 6 bases and J gave up 0 bases, with 3 bases separating them. As DNA, the CDR3 is TGCAGTGCCGTCTCTGGGGCCAACGTCCTGACTTTC. Residues: CSAVSGANVLTF.

The V call is TRBV20-1, the J call TRBJ1-1, with a possible D match to TRBD1 (5 bases). CDR1 is DFQATT and CDR2 is SNEGSKA in the germline V gene (reference sequence). The length of the CDR3 is 13 residues. The V gene lost 1 base and the J gene lost 4 bases, with 10 bases spanning the gap. As DNA, the CDR3 is TGCAGTGCTAGAGTGTCGGGGGGCACTGAAGCTTTCTTT. Encoded protein: CSARVSGGTEAFF.

The V and J genes are TRBV6-1 and TRBJ2-1; D possibly corresponds to TRBD2 (6 bases). V shed 6 bases and J shed 10 bases, with 19 bases lying between them. CDR3 length: 14 residues. Germline V lookup: CDR1 MNHNS, CDR2 SASEGT. Here the CDR3 DNA reads TGTGCCAGCAGCCTTTCCGGGACTGCCAGGGAGCAGTTCTTC. Amino acids: CASSLSGTAREQFF.

This clonotype was found a few times. This chain uses TRBV20-1 with TRBJ1-6; no clear D gene. Trimming removed 4 bases at V and 4 bases at J, with 14 bases between. Germline V lookup: CDR1 DFQATT, CDR2 SNEGSKA (reference sequence). This CDR3 spans 15 amino acids. The CDR3 region has the DNA TGCAGTGCTACGGACCGAGTTCTTTATAATTCACCCCTCCACTTT. It translates to CSATDRVLYNSPLHF.

The chain has TRBV4-2 and TRBJ1-5; D is unclear. The CDR3 sequence is 14 residues long. Between the trimmed V and J ends, which lost 0 bases and 1 base, there was a span of 4 bases. Germline loops: CDR1 LGHNA, CDR2 YNFKEQ. CDR3 residues: CASSQEGSNQPQHF. CDR3 nucleotide sequence: TGTGCCAGCAGCCAAGAGGGCAGCAATCAGCCCCAGCATTTT.

The chain links TRBV6-1 to TRBJ1-1, with 8 nucleotides matching TRBD1. The CDR3 covers 16 residues. Germline V gene lookup returns CDR1 MNHNS and CDR2 SASEGT. V dropped 5 bases and J dropped 2; count of bases not matched to a gene: 10. CDR3 amino acids: CASSHVIGQGNTEAFF. The CDR3 region has the DNA TGTGCCAGCAGTCACGTAATTGGACAGGGAAACACTGAAGCTTTCTTT.

This clonotype was seen more than once but under ten times. The chain combines TRBV12-3 or TRBV12-4 with TRBJ1-2; 11 bases are a match to TRBD1. Unmatched junction bases numbered 6, after V lost 3 bases and J lost 6 bases. The CDR3 covers 15 residues. CDR3 loop: CASSFGQGAWDGYTF. As DNA, the CDR3 is TGTGCCAGCAGTTTTGGACAGGGGGCTTGGGATGGCTACACCTTC.

The rearrangement links TRBV4-1 to TRBJ2-2; TRBD1 aligns across 10 bases. Germline CDR1 and CDR2: MGHRA and YSYEKL. V lost 1 base and J lost 6; bases outside the gene matches: 11. The CDR3 has 18 amino acids. This CDR3 is CASSQGVLGQGRSGELFF. In nucleotides, the CDR3 is TGCGCCAGCAGCCAAGGAGTTCTGGGACAGGGGCGGTCCGGGGAGCTGTTTTTT.

The chain combines TRBV5-4 with TRBJ1-1; D is uncertain. Germline assignment: CDR1 SGHNT and CDR2 YYREEE (reference sequence). Trimming stripped 0 bases from V and 3 bases from J, with 9 bases between. The CDR3 is 14 residues long. The CDR3 spells CASSLEAGHTEAFF. CDR3 nucleotide sequence: TGTGCCAGCAGCTTGGAGGCGGGTCACACTGAAGCTTTCTTT. Full variable domain (rest looked up from reference TRBV5-4 and TRBJ1-1): ETGVTQSPTHLIKTRGQQVTLRCSSQSGHNTVSWYQQALGQGPQFIFQYYREEENGRGNFPPRFSGLQFPNYSSELNVNALELDDSALYLCASSLEAGHTEAFFGQGTRLTVV.

The chain recombines TRBV11-2 with TRBJ2-1; 11 bases are shared with TRBD1. Germline assignment: CDR1 SGHAT and CDR2 FQNNGV. The CDR3 is 18 amino acids. J was trimmed by 0 bases and V by 1 base; bases with no gene match: 5. This CDR3 reads CASSLGTGGISSYNEQFF. In DNA form, the CDR3 reads TGTGCCAGCAGCTTAGGGACAGGGGGCATTTCCTCCTACAATGAGCAGTTCTTC.